The next 26 T cell receptor beta chains were all read from a single sample in a study of blood T cell repertoires in COVID-19. The table came from immunoSEQ multiplex PCR; TCRdb's copy has only in-frame clones and leaves some out. Of 260,000 or so clones listed, about 91% are singletons. The sample was PBMCs or T cells enriched from blood (not recorded which). Receptors were obtained from a woman aged 40-49 years with acute COVID-19.

This clone was seen only a few times. The genes are TRBV6-5 and TRBJ1-6; 7 bases are a match to TRBD1. In germline, CDR1 is MNHEY, CDR2 SVGAGI. Unmatched junction bases numbered 9, after V lost 7 bases and J lost 9 bases. CDR3 size: 14 residues. The CDR3 here is CASTQRSGGSPLHF. Written as DNA, the CDR3 is TGTGCCAGCACCCAACGATCAGGGGGTTCACCCCTCCACTTT.

This sequence joins TRBV14 and TRBJ1-4; D is uncertain. The V gene lost 3 bases and the J gene lost 2 bases, with 10 bases spanning the gap. The CDR3 loop spans 15 amino acids. CDR1 is SGHDN, CDR2 FVKESK, per germline. CDR3 protein: CASSQRTRTNEKLFF. The CDR3 region has the DNA TGTGCCAGCAGCCAGAGGACTCGCACTAATGAAAAACTGTTTTTT.

The CDR3 bases are TGTGCCAGCAGCTCACAAGACAGTGACACTGAAGCTTTCTTT. This encodes CASSSQDSDTEAFF. This chain joins TRBV7-9 and TRBJ1-1, with D perhaps matching TRBD1 (5 bases). The length of the CDR3 is 14 residues. The germline V and J ends were trimmed by 4 bases and 3 bases, with 12 bases remaining between them. Germline assignment: CDR1 SEHNR and CDR2 FQNEAQ (reference sequence). The full variable domain, in which reference TRBV7-9 and TRBJ1-1 provide the parts outside the CDR3, is DTGVSQNPRHKITKRGQNVTFRCDPISEHNRLYWYRQTLGQGPEFLTYFQNEAQLEKSRLLSDRFSAERPKGSFSTLEIQRTEQGDSAMYLCASSSQDSDTEAFFGQGTRLTVV.

J is TRBJ1-1 and V is TRBV10-3; D gene unclear. The germline gives CDR1 ENHRY, CDR2 SYGVKD. Between the trimmed V and J ends, which lost 3 bases and 4 bases, there was a span of 12 bases. This CDR3 is built from 14 residues. For the CDR3, the DNA is TGTGCCATCAGTGATCCGGGGTCGGGCACTGAAGCTTTCTTT. Translated: CAISDPGSGTEAFF.

The chain carries TRBV4-1 and TRBJ1-4; D may be TRBD1 (6 bases). CDR1 and CDR2 (germline): MGHRA, YSYEKL. Deletions cut 4 bases from V and 6 bases from J, with 15 bases between. The CDR3 loop spans 15 amino acids. CDR3 region: CASSPHEAGDEKLFF. The CDR3 DNA reads TGCGCCAGCAGCCCCCACGAGGCAGGGGATGAAAAACTGTTTTTT.

This rearrangement joins TRBV12-3 or TRBV12-4 to TRBJ1-4; unclear D gene. V was cut by 5 bases and J by 6 bases, with 7 bases left in between. This CDR3 region has 12 residues. CDR3 DNA: TGTGCCAGCAGTCAAGAGCATGAAAAACTGTTTTTT. This sequence encodes CASSQEHEKLFF.

The chain recombines TRBV7-9 with TRBJ2-5; tentatively, D is TRBD1 (6 bases). CDR1 is SEHNR, CDR2 FQNEAQ, per germline (reference sequence). This CDR3 has 14 residues. Trimming stripped 7 bases from V and 5 bases from J, with 17 bases between. The CDR3 region has the DNA TGTGCCAGCACCCCGGGACAATCCCGGGAGACCCAGTACTTC. Amino acids: CASTPGQSRETQYF.

V usage is TRBV7-9 and J usage is TRBJ2-3, with 7 bases aligning to TRBD1. The ends lost 11 bases at V and 4 bases at J; junction bases unmatched: 15. In germline, CDR1 is SEHNR, CDR2 FQNEAQ (reference sequence). The CDR3 covers 15 residues. Here the CDR3 DNA reads TGTGCCTTAGAAATGGGGACAGCAGCGGCAGATACGCAGTATTTT. Translation gives CALEMGTAAADTQYF.

This clone was detected once. The chain employs TRBV12-3 or TRBV12-4 and TRBJ1-3; D gene ambiguous. The CDR3 runs to 13 residues. V was shortened by 6 bases and J by 3 bases, with 9 bases between the two germline ends. DNA for the CDR3: TGTGCCAGCAGCCTCCTAAATGGAAACACCATATATTTT. Its translation is CASSLLNGNTIYF.

The chain employs TRBV6-7 and TRBJ2-4; weak D call: TRBD2 (6 bases). TRBV6-7 is classed as an ORF, of uncertain function. This CDR3 is built from 14 residues. Trimming cost V 5 bases and J 6 bases, with 14 bases left between them. The CDR3 DNA follows: TGTGCCAGCAGTGCCATACCGGGGGTAAACATTCAGTACTTC. It is translated as CASSAIPGVNIQYF.

The chain carries TRBV28 and TRBJ1-1, with no clear D. The V gene lost 0 bases and the J gene lost 1 base, with 3 bases spanning the gap. Germline V gene lookup returns CDR1 MDHEN and CDR2 SYDVKM. The CDR3 sequence is 13 residues long. In DNA, the CDR3 is TGTGCCAGCAGTTTATGGAGGAACACTGAAGCTTTCTTT. Translated, it gives CASSLWRNTEAFF.

V gene TRBV19 combines with J gene TRBJ1-1; 7 bases are a match to TRBD1. After removal of 9 bases from V and 6 bases from J, the junction contained 7 bases not matched to a gene. The CDR3 loop spans 12 amino acids. Germline CDR1 LNHDA, CDR2 SQIVND (reference sequence). CDR3 sequence (DNA): TGTGCCAGCTCGGGACAGAGCCCTGAAGCTTTCTTT. Its protein product is CASSGQSPEAFF.

In this sample, this clone turned up once. The chain combines TRBV19 with TRBJ2-1; tentative D call: TRBD2 (5 bases). The CDR3 totals 13 residues. CDR1 is LNHDA, CDR2 SQIVND, per germline (reference sequence). V lost 4 bases, J lost 5 bases, and 9 bases lay in between. CDR3 nucleotide sequence: TGTGCCAGTAGTAATCCCGGGGACAATGAGCAGTTCTTC. This gives the protein CASSNPGDNEQFF.

The chain has TRBV28 and TRBJ1-2, with 9 bases matching TRBD1. With 3 bases clipped from V and 8 bases from J, the junction kept 4 bases outside the gene matches. The CDR3 contains 13 residues. Germline CDR1 and CDR2: MDHEN and SYDVKM. The CDR3 region has the DNA TGTGCCAGCAGTTTGACAGGGGGAAGCGGCTACACCTTC. Encoded protein: CASSLTGGSGYTF.

The chain recombines TRBV18 with TRBJ2-7; TRBD2 matches 14 bases. Germline trimming cut 3 bases from V and 4 bases from J; bases unmatched to any gene: 11. The CDR3 runs to 18 residues. Germline CDR1 is KGHSH and CDR2 is LQKENI. For the CDR3, the DNA is TGTGCCAGCTCACCTCCCGGGGGGGGACTAGCGGGAGTGTACGAGCAGTACTTC. Translated: CASSPPGGGLAGVYEQYF.

The gene calls are TRBV4-3 and TRBJ2-7; no clear D gene. The CDR3 runs to 11 residues. The V gene's germline CDR1 is LGHNA and CDR2 YSLEER. The V end was cut by 3 bases, the J end by 3 bases, with 3 bases between. The CDR3 protein is CASSHNYEQYV. CDR3 DNA sequence: TGCGCCAGCAGCCACAACTACGAGCAGTACGTC.

This chain links TRBV29-1 with TRBJ1-5; possible D gene TRBD1, 5 bases. With 6 bases removed from V and 0 bases from J, the gap between germline ends came to 6 bases. The CDR3 totals 12 residues. Germline values: CDR1 SQVTM, CDR2 ANQGSEA. DNA of the CDR3: TGCAGCGTGACAGATAGCAATCAGCCCCAGCATTTT. Translated, it gives CSVTDSNQPQHF. Combining the CDR3 with reference TRBV29-1 and TRBJ1-5 gives the whole variable domain SAVISQKPSRDICQRGTSLTIQCQVDSQVTMMFWYRQQPGQSLTLIATANQGSEATYESGFVIDKFPISRPNLTFSTLTVSNMSPEDSSIYLCSVTDSNQPQHFGDGTRLSIL.

The J gene is TRBJ1-5, the V gene TRBV4-3, with a tentative D call TRBD1 (5 bases). The CDR3 length is 16 residues. V was trimmed by 3 bases and J by 5 bases, leaving 17 bases between them. The germline V gene has CDR1 LGHNA and CDR2 YSLEER. The DNA for the CDR3 is TGCGCCAGCAGCCAGACCGGCGATCGGGGGGATCAGCCCCAGCATTTT. It codes for CASSQTGDRGDQPQHF.

The chain recombines TRBV4-3 with TRBJ1-5; tentative D call: TRBD1 (6 bases). The CDR3 consists of 14 residues. V was clipped by 1 base and J by 5 bases, with 9 bases between them. The germline CDR1 and CDR2 sequences are LGHNA and YSLEER. DNA of the CDR3: TGCGCCAGCAGCCAAGGACAGGATTATCAGCCCCAGCATTTT. Translating it yields CASSQGQDYQPQHF.

This rearrangement joins TRBV28 to TRBJ2-7; possibly TRBD1 for D (7 bases). CDR1 is MDHEN, CDR2 SYDVKM, per germline. V was pared by 6 bases and J by 6 bases, with 9 bases between. The CDR3 spans 11 residues. The CDR3 bases are TGTGCCAGCAGGCAGGGGGGCGAGCAGTACTTC. Translated, it gives CASRQGGEQYF.

The genes are TRBV2 and TRBJ1-1; 8 bases map to TRBD1. Trimming cost V 9 bases and J 4 bases; bases outside gene matches: 13. This CDR3 is 15 amino acids long. The germline V gene encodes CDR1 SNHLY and CDR2 FYNNEI. DNA for the CDR3: TGTGCCAGGAGCCCCCTAGCAGGGGGCGTCACTGAAGCTTTCTTT. Translation gives CARSPLAGGVTEAFF.

The chain has TRBV12-3 or TRBV12-4 and TRBJ2-1, with no clear D. The CDR3 spans 12 residues. Between the trimmed V and J ends, which lost 3 bases and 12 bases, there was a span of 12 bases. The CDR3 protein is CASSLPSAVQFF. In DNA form, the CDR3 reads TGTGCCAGCAGTTTGCCCAGCGCCGTGCAGTTCTTC.

The J gene is TRBJ1-4, the V gene TRBV6-5; a possible D gene is TRBD1 (5 bases). V was trimmed by 2 bases and J by 5 bases, leaving 12 bases between them. The CDR3 spans 15 residues. Per germline, CDR1 MNHEY and CDR2 SVGAGI. The CDR3 DNA is TGTGCCAGCAGTTACGAAGGCGGGGGGAATGAAAAACTGTTTTTT. It yields the protein CASSYEGGGNEKLFF.

The CDR3 spells CASSFDRGEQFF. The DNA of the CDR3 is TGTGCCAGCAGTTTCGACAGGGGAGAGCAGTTCTTC. This chain connects TRBV7-2 to TRBJ2-1; the match to TRBD1 covers 8 bases. Per the germline V gene, CDR1 is SGHTA and CDR2 is FQGNSA. Germline trimming cut 6 bases from V and 10 bases from J; bases unmatched to any gene: 5. This CDR3 contains 12 residues.

This clone has only one observation. The chain employs TRBV27 and TRBJ2-1; D gene ambiguous. This CDR3 comprises 11 residues. V lost 6 bases, J lost 7 bases, and 7 bases lay in between. Germline lookup yields CDR1 MNHEY and CDR2 SMNVEV (reference sequence). In DNA, the CDR3 is TGTGCCAGCAGGCGCGAGAATGAGCAGTTCTTC. It yields the protein CASRRENEQFF.

This chain connects TRBV6-5 to TRBJ2-1, with 7 bases lining up with TRBD1. Germline values: CDR1 MNHEY, CDR2 SVGAGI. The junction had 7 bases not matched to a gene; V was cut back by 7 bases and J by 4 bases. The CDR3 consists of 14 residues. Here the CDR3 DNA reads TGTGCCAGCATCGATACGGACAGGTACAATGAGCAGTTCTTC. The encoded protein is CASIDTDRYNEQFF.